The next 24 T cell receptor beta chains were all read from a single sample in a study of early T cells in non-severe SARS-CoV-2 infection. One entry per CDR3 protein results from TCRdb running MiXCR on the 5' RACE reads. The profile covers tens of thousands of distinct CDR3 sequences, with around 13% appearing a single time and around 4% taken by the ten largest. The specimen was whole blood. The source is an adult who was a healthcare worker with PCR-confirmed SARS-CoV-2 infection or an uninfected control (not recorded which).

This clonotype has just a few counts. This chain's CDR3 is CSAYQGTGDKQFF. As DNA, the CDR3 is TGCAGTGCCTACCAGGGGACAGGGGATAAGCAGTTCTTC. V is TRBV20-1 and J is TRBJ2-1; TRBD1 matches 10 bases. Germline V gene sequence: CDR1 DFQATT, CDR2 SNEGSKA (reference sequence). There are 13 residues in the CDR3. Trimming cost V 6 bases and J 11 bases; bases outside gene matches: 10.

The chain recombines TRBV5-4 with TRBJ1-1; the D is unclear. Between the trimmed V and J ends, which lost 4 bases and 0 bases, there was a span of 13 bases. This CDR3 region has 15 residues. Germline CDR1 and CDR2: SGHNT and YYREEE (reference sequence). The CDR3 sequence is CASSNNGGLNTEAFF. The CDR3 coding sequence is TGTGCCAGCAGCAACAATGGAGGACTGAACACTGAAGCTTTCTTT.

On this clonotype: The conserved closing phenylalanine or tryptophan is absent in this CDR3, likely reflecting a read error. The rearrangement uses TRBV3-1 and TRBJ2-7; TRBD1 or TRBD2 may be the D gene (5 bases each). Germline V CDR1 and CDR2: LGHDT, YNNKEL (reference sequence). V was shortened by 6 bases and J by 7 bases, with 22 bases between the two germline ends. This CDR3 is 15 amino acids long. DNA of the CDR3: TGTGCCAGCAGTCACGGGACCCACGTCGGCATTGAGCAGTACCTC. As protein: CASSHGTHVGIEQYL.

This clonotype was seen a single time. V and J are TRBV7-6 and TRBJ1-1, with TRBD1 as a possible D gene (5 bases). The CDR3 contains 13 residues. Germline CDR1 SGHVS, CDR2 FNYEAQ. V shed 5 bases and J shed 6 bases, with 13 bases lying between them. This CDR3 is CASSPRGIAEAFF. For the CDR3, the DNA is TGTGCCAGCAGCCCGCGGGGCATCGCTGAAGCTTTCTTT.

The V and J genes are TRBV27 and TRBJ1-6; a weak D match, TRBD1 (6 bases). Per the germline V gene, CDR1 is MNHEY and CDR2 is SMNVEV (reference sequence). This CDR3 is 16 amino acids long. Trimming took 7 bases from V and 0 from J, leaving 13 bases between them. In DNA form, the CDR3 reads TGTGCCAGCACCCCCGACAGGAGCTCCTATAATTCACCCCTCCACTTT. Residues: CASTPDRSSYNSPLHF.

The chain links TRBV20-1 to TRBJ2-1; 7 nucleotides match TRBD2. The CDR3 runs 13 residues. CDR1 is DFQATT, CDR2 SNEGSKA, per germline (reference sequence). After removal of 5 bases from V and 6 bases from J, the junction contained 7 bases not matched to a gene. CDR3 in DNA: TGCAGTGCTCCGACTAGCTACTCCAATGAGCAGTTCTTC. Its protein product is CSAPTSYSNEQFF.

This clonotype was seen at least ten times. The chain uses TRBV7-2 and TRBJ1-1; D remains ambiguous. Germline CDR1 reads SGHTA; CDR2 reads FQGNSA. There are 13 residues in the CDR3. V was trimmed by 5 bases and J by 1 base, leaving 8 bases between them. This CDR3 reads CASSRTENTEAFF. The CDR3 DNA is TGTGCCAGCAGCAGAACTGAGAACACTGAAGCTTTCTTT.

In this sample, this clonotype turned up many times. The V and J genes are TRBV6-5 and TRBJ1-6; TRBD1 matches 7 bases. Germline V lookup: CDR1 MNHEY, CDR2 SVGAGI. CDR3 size: 16 residues. J lost 10 bases, V lost 5 bases, and 14 bases had no gene match. The CDR3 loop is CASSGGLVGGNSPLHF. In DNA, the CDR3 is TGTGCCAGCAGTGGGGGATTGGTAGGGGGCAACTCACCCCTCCACTTT.

As for this clonotype: A much larger clonotype is one base distant, so this may be a read error. J is TRBJ1-1 and V is TRBV12-3 or TRBV12-4; 7 bases are a match to TRBD1. The CDR3 covers 16 residues. The CDR3 protein is CANSPYTGVGNTEAFF. CDR3 in DNA: TGTGCCAACAGTCCGTATACAGGGGTGGGGAACACTGAAGCTTTCTTT.

This chain joins TRBV29-1 and TRBJ2-2, with 11 bases matching TRBD2. Germline loops: CDR1 SQVTM, CDR2 ANQGSEA. J was trimmed by 0 bases and V by 4 bases; bases with no gene match: 7. The CDR3 is made up of 17 amino acids. Here the CDR3 DNA reads TGCAGCGTTGGGCTAGCGGGGGGACTCACGAACACCGGGGAGCTGTTTTTT. Encoded protein: CSVGLAGGLTNTGELFF.

The chain recombines TRBV29-1 with TRBJ2-2; D is unclear. CDR3 length equals 11 residues. Looked up from germline, CDR1 is SQVTM and CDR2 is ANQGSEA. V was trimmed by 6 bases and J by 7 bases, leaving 9 bases between them. This chain's CDR3 is CSVRVGGELFF. CDR3 bases: TGCAGCGTACGGGTCGGCGGGGAGCTGTTTTTT.

At least ten counts were recorded for this clonotype. V gene TRBV6-2 or TRBV6-3 combines with J gene TRBJ1-3; D ambiguous. In germline, CDR1 is MNHEY, CDR2 SVGEGT. The ends were cut back, 6 bases at V and 4 bases at J, with 7 bases in the middle. There are 12 residues in the CDR3. CDR3: CASSSQGNTIYF. The CDR3 nucleotides read TGTGCCAGCAGCTCTCAAGGAAACACCATATATTTT.

This clonotype was detected many times. The rearrangement uses TRBV20-1 and TRBJ2-1; D not resolved. Germline V lookup: CDR1 DFQATT, CDR2 SNEGSKA (reference sequence). The germline V and J ends were trimmed by 5 bases and 4 bases, with 9 bases remaining between them. The CDR3 extends over 12 amino acids. Here the CDR3 reads CSAEAGYNEQFF. As DNA, the CDR3 is TGCAGTGCTGAAGCTGGATACAATGAGCAGTTCTTC.

Only a few counts were recorded for this clonotype. J is TRBJ1-4 and V is TRBV6-2 or TRBV6-3, with a tentative D call TRBD1 (5 bases). From germline, CDR1 is MNHEY and CDR2 SVGEGT. The CDR3 extends over 15 amino acids. With 4 bases removed from V and 5 bases from J, the gap between germline ends came to 14 bases. The CDR3 spells CASSSGTALNEKLFF. For the CDR3, the DNA is TGTGCCAGCAGTTCCGGGACGGCCCTAAATGAAAAACTGTTTTTT.

In this sample, this clonotype turned up many times. V gene TRBV7-2 combines with J gene TRBJ1-5, with TRBD1 as a possible D gene (6 bases). The CDR3 totals 15 residues. Germline V CDR1 and CDR2: SGHTA, FQGNSA. V lost 3 bases and J 4 bases, leaving 13 bases between the germline ends. The CDR3 sequence is CASSFRGSGNQPQHF. The CDR3 DNA follows: TGTGCCAGCAGCTTTAGGGGGTCGGGGAATCAGCCCCAGCATTTT.

This clonotype was counted ten times or more. This chain joins TRBV6-6 and TRBJ1-6; 9 bases fit TRBD1. The CDR3 totals 16 residues. J lost 10 bases, V lost 0 bases, and 7 bases had no gene match. The germline V gene has CDR1 MNHNY and CDR2 SVGAGI (reference sequence). The CDR3 loop is CASSYSTGGHGSPLHF. Here the CDR3 DNA reads TGTGCCAGCAGTTACTCGACAGGGGGGCATGGATCACCCCTCCACTTT.

The sample holds many counts of this clonotype. Relative to the germline gene, one junction end is altered; a read error may explain this. CDR3 sequence: CASSLSGIAGGAYEQFF. Written as DNA, the CDR3 is TGTGCCAGCAGTCTATCAGGGATAGCGGGGGGGGCCTATGAGCAGTTCTTC. The chain uses TRBV27 and TRBJ2-1, with 11 bases identical to TRBD2. Germline CDR1 reads MNHEY; CDR2 reads SMNVEV (reference sequence). The CDR3 consists of 17 residues.

The rearrangement links TRBV10-3 to TRBJ2-3; 7 nucleotides line up with TRBD2. Trimming removed 8 bases from V and 2 bases from J; junction bases left unmatched: 7. The CDR3 is 14 residues long. CDR1 and CDR2 (germline): ENHRY, SYGVKD. The CDR3: CAIWGGGTTDTQYF. CDR3 in DNA: TGTGCCATCTGGGGCGGGGGAACCACAGATACGCAGTATTTT.

This clonotype was seen a few times. This chain uses TRBV10-3 with TRBJ1-2, with D unclear. Germline values: CDR1 ENHRY, CDR2 SYGVKD. CDR3 length equals 14 residues. Trimming cost V 3 bases and J 4 bases, with 12 bases left between them. CDR3 residues: CAISDPGRSYGYTF. In nucleotides, the CDR3 is TGTGCCATCAGTGACCCTGGACGAAGCTATGGCTACACCTTC.

This clonotype appeared many times. The genes are TRBV6-6 and TRBJ2-5; D possibly corresponds to TRBD2 (6 bases). Germline values: CDR1 MNHNY, CDR2 SVGAGI (reference sequence). CDR3 size: 14 residues. With 7 bases removed from V and 2 bases from J, the gap between germline ends came to 14 bases. The CDR3 region has the DNA TGTGCCAGCACCATGAGGGACTTTCAAGAGACCCAGTACTTC. This encodes CASTMRDFQETQYF.

In its sample, this clonotype was seen a few times. The CDR3 here is CASSRGTTEAFF. The DNA of the CDR3 is TGTGCCAGCAGCCGGGGGACCACTGAAGCTTTCTTT. The V gene is TRBV3-1, the J gene TRBJ1-1, with D maybe TRBD1 (5 bases). The CDR3 runs to 12 residues. V lost 4 bases and J lost 4, with 7 bases in between. Per the germline V gene, CDR1 is LGHDT and CDR2 is YNNKEL (reference sequence).

There are many counts of this clonotype. The chain uses TRBV7-6 and TRBJ2-7; unclear D gene. Per germline, CDR1 SGHVS and CDR2 FNYEAQ. Trimming took off 3 bases at V and 5 bases at J, with 8 bases between the two ends. This CDR3 contains 12 residues. CDR3 nucleotide sequence: TGTGCCAGCAGCTTCGGCGACGACGAGCAGTACTTC. Encoded protein: CASSFGDDEQYF.

This clonotype was counted a few times. The rearrangement links TRBV9 to TRBJ2-2; D unresolved. The germline CDR1 and CDR2 sequences are SGDLS and YYNGEE. Between the trimmed V and J ends, which lost 4 bases and 3 bases, there was a span of 10 bases. This CDR3 is built from 14 residues. The CDR3 sequence is CASSFRQYTGELFF. The CDR3 coding sequence is TGTGCCAGCAGCTTCCGACAATACACCGGGGAGCTGTTTTTT. Based on the CDR3 plus reference TRBV9 and TRBJ2-2, the full variable domain is DSGVTQTPKHLITATGQRVTLRCSPRSGDLSVYWYQQSLDQGLQFLIQYYNGEERAKGNILERFSAQQFPDLHSELNLSSLELGDSALYFCASSFRQYTGELFFGEGSRLTVL.

The chain employs TRBV21-1 and TRBJ1-1. TRBV21-1 is a known pseudogene. CDR3 size: 15 residues. In DNA, the CDR3 is TGTGCCAGCACTTCTGACCCCACACTGAACACTGAAGCTTTCTTT. Amino acid sequence: CASTSDPTLNTEAFF.